The 14 T cell receptor beta chains listed next were all sequenced from one sample in a study of tumor and adjacent non-tumor tissue in lung cancer. The template was RNA from unsorted bulk tissue. More than 3 cm separated this lung sample from the edge of the tumor. A modified ARM-PCR protocol with three rounds of nested PCR amplified TCRbeta. TCRdb reanalysed the multiplex PCR reads using MiXCR and keeps one entry per CDR3 protein. The table shows about 100,000 distinct CDR3 sequences, with approximately 60% occurring only once. The sequenced sample was distant non-tumor lung tissue. Every receptor here comes from a man aged 25-40 years with non-small cell lung cancer.

Details on this clonotype: Given the absence of the conserved phenylalanine or tryptophan at the CDR3 end, a read error is likely. The chain combines TRBV4-3 with TRBJ2-7, with D uncertain. Germline CDR1 LGHNA, CDR2 YSLEER. V dropped 10 bases and J dropped 3 bases, with 16 bases sitting between them. The CDR3 runs to 13 residues. CDR3 protein: CANSQDVRYEQYL. The CDR3 coding sequence is TGCGCCAACAGTCAAGATGTCCGCTACGAGCAGTACTTA.

About this clonotype: This may be a read error: a much more frequent sequence differs by one nucleotide. The J gene is TRBJ2-2, the V gene TRBV5-4, with TRBD1 identical over 7 bases. The germline CDR1 and CDR2 sequences are SGHNT and YYREEE (reference sequence). This CDR3 is 14 amino acids long. V was pared by 3 bases and J by 6 bases, with 5 bases of the junction left unmatched. The CDR3 sequence is CASSSTGDAGELFF. The CDR3 DNA reads TGTGCCAGCAGCTCAACAGGGGACGCCGGGGAGCTGTTTTTT.

On this clonotype itself: Compared with germline, one end of the junction differs, possibly owing to a read error. This chain uses TRBV6-5 with TRBJ2-7, with TRBD1 matching 9 bases. CDR1 is MNHEY, CDR2 SVGAGI, per germline. The CDR3 totals 15 residues. The CDR3 DNA reads TGTGCCAGCAGTCGAGAACAGGGGGCCTCCTACGGGCAGTACTTC. Translation gives CASSREQGASYGQYF.

This clonotype was seen only a few times. The chain employs TRBV2 and TRBJ2-1; 8 nucleotides line up with TRBD1. Germline V gene sequence: CDR1 SNHLY, CDR2 FYNNEI. Trimming took 4 bases from V and 10 from J; bases not matched to a gene: 6. CDR3 size: 13 residues. CDR3 nucleotide sequence: TGTGCCAGCAGTGGAGACAGGGGACGAGAGCAGTTCTTC. Encoded protein: CASSGDRGREQFF.

Concerning this clonotype itself: An end of the junction does not agree with germline; a read error may underlie this. The chain links TRBV6-2 or TRBV6-3 to TRBJ1-5; maybe TRBD1 (6 bases). The CDR3 extends over 19 amino acids. CDR1 MNHEY and CDR2 SVGEGT come from the germline V gene. CDR3: CGSSYSEDSVLYSNQPQHF. In DNA form, the CDR3 reads TGTGGCAGCAGTTACTCGGAGGACAGCGTATTATATAGCAATCAGCCCCAACATTTT.

This clonotype was seen repeatedly, ten times or more. The junction and the germline gene differ at one end; a read error may be behind it. The rearrangement links TRBV6-2 or TRBV6-3 to TRBJ2-3; either TRBD1 or TRBD2 may fit D (5 bases each). There are 14 residues in the CDR3. Per germline, CDR1 MNHEY and CDR2 SVGEGT. The CDR3 here is CAGSPVRGADTQYF. In DNA form, the CDR3 reads TGTGCCGGCAGTCCGGTGAGGGGAGCAGATACGCAGTATTTT.

The chain is built from TRBV6-2 or TRBV6-3 and TRBJ2-1; D gene unclear. The CDR3 contains 16 residues. CDR1 is MNHEY, CDR2 SVGEGT, per germline. The V end lost 5 bases, the J end lost 2 bases, and 16 bases lay between the germline ends. Here the CDR3 reads CASSRVGVGPYNEQFF. The CDR3 nucleotides are TGTGCCAGCAGTAGGGTAGGCGTGGGCCCCTACAATGAGCAGTTCTTC.

The J gene is TRBJ2-1, the V gene TRBV4-1; 8 bases line up with TRBD2. The germline V gene encodes CDR1 MGHRA and CDR2 YSYEKL. The CDR3 consists of 18 residues. For the CDR3, the DNA is TGCGTCAACACCCATTTTCTAGCGGGCCTAGCTCAATACAATGAGCAGTTCTTC. Encoded protein: CVNTHFLAGLAQYNEQFF.

To note about this clonotype: This CDR3 fails to terminate in the conserved phenylalanine or tryptophan, so it likely reflects a read error. This chain connects TRBV20-1 to TRBJ1-4; no firm D call. V shed 7 bases and J shed 0 bases, with 15 bases lying between them. Germline V CDR1 and CDR2: DFQATT, SNEGSKA (reference sequence). This CDR3 is built from 15 residues. CDR3 residues: CSDPGVRTTNEKLFS. The CDR3 DNA follows: TGCAGTGATCCCGGGGTTCGGACAACTAATGAAAAACTGTTTTCT.

This clonotype has only a few counts. V usage is TRBV5-1 and J usage is TRBJ2-5; no clear D. The V end lost 2 bases, the J end lost 5 bases, and 7 bases lay between the germline ends. CDR3 length: 12 amino acids. CDR1 SGHRS and CDR2 YFSETQ come from the germline V gene. The CDR3 bases are TGCGCCAGCAGCTTATCGTGGGAGACCCAGTACTTC. Translation gives CASSLSWETQYF.

There are many counts of this clonotype. The rearrangement links TRBV6-5 to TRBJ2-3; D ambiguous. CDR1 and CDR2 (germline): MNHEY, SVGAGI. The V gene lost 5 bases and the J gene lost 3 bases, with 9 bases spanning the gap. The CDR3 contains 13 residues. The CDR3 coding sequence is TGTGCCAGCAGTGACCCTGGGACAGATACGCAGTATTTT. It is translated as CASSDPGTDTQYF.

As for this clonotype: A read error is possible here, since a much larger clone lies one base away. The chain recombines TRBV4-2 with TRBJ1-4; D is unresolved. The CDR3 runs 15 residues. The germline CDR1 and CDR2 sequences are LGHNA and YNFKEQ. The CDR3 region has the DNA TGTGCCAACAGCCAAGATGGTCCAGTCGGGGAAAAACTGCTTTTT. This translates into CANSQDGPVGEKLLF.

This clonotype was seen many times. V is TRBV20-1 and J is TRBJ1-4, with D perhaps matching TRBD1 (6 bases). This CDR3 is built from 14 residues. Germline V gives CDR1 DFQATT, CDR2 SNEGSKA (reference sequence). The germline V and J ends were trimmed by 6 bases and 8 bases, with 19 bases remaining between them. DNA for the CDR3: TGCAGTGCCAGCCTGGGGGCAGGCGGAGAAAAACTGTTTTTT. This gives the protein CSASLGAGGEKLFF.

Concerning this clonotype: At one end the junction does not follow the germline gene, possibly because of a read error. The V call is TRBV7-9, the J call TRBJ1-2; D not certain. The CDR3 is 13 residues long. Germline V gene sequence: CDR1 SEHNR, CDR2 FQNEAQ (reference sequence). CDR3 nucleotide sequence: TGTGCCGGCAGCCCAATAGTCGAGTATGGCTACACCTTC. Protein product: CAGSPIVEYGYTF.